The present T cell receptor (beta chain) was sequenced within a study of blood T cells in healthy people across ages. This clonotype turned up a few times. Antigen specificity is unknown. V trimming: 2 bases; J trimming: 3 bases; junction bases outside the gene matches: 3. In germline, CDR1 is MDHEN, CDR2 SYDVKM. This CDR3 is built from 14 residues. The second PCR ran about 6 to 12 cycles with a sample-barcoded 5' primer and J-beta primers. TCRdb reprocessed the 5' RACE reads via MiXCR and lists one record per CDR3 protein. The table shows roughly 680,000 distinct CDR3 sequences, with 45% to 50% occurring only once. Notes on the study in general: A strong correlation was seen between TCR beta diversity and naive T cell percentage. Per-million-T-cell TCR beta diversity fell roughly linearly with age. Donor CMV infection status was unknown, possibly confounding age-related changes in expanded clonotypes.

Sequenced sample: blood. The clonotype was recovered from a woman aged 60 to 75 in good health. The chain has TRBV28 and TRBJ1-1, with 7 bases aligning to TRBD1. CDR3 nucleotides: TGTGCCAGCAGTTTAACAGGGGCATACACTGAAGCTTTCTTT. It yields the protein CASSLTGAYTEAFF.